Each of the 24 T cell receptor beta chains below was sequenced from the same sample in a study of shared clonotypes between healthy human individuals. Only in-frame clones appear in the TCRdb table, and some are missing; sequencing was by immunoSEQ multiplex PCR. The sample carries about 2.1 million clones, 93% recorded once. CD45RO-negative, CCR7-positively selected cells formed the naive CD8 fraction, excluding terminally differentiated effector memory CD45RA+ cells. Sequenced input: naive CD8+ T cells from PBMCs. These receptors originate from a man aged 18 to 30 in good health. Some clones in this sample may be carry-over from other donors' samples.

The V call is TRBV4-1, the J call TRBJ1-1; D not resolved. This CDR3 has 15 residues. Germline V gene sequence: CDR1 MGHRA, CDR2 YSYEKL. With 0 bases removed from V and 4 bases from J, the gap between germline ends came to 12 bases. The CDR3 nucleotides are TGCGCCAGCAGCCAAGATTGGAGGGAGGGCACTGAAGCTTTCTTT. Translation gives CASSQDWREGTEAFF.

The chain is built from TRBV5-1 and TRBJ2-7; 11 bases are a match to TRBD2. CDR3 length: 15 residues. Germline values: CDR1 SGHRS, CDR2 YFSETQ. V trimming: 4 bases; J trimming: 6 bases; junction bases outside the gene matches: 9. The CDR3 sequence: CASSPRLAGIGEQYF. DNA of the CDR3: TGCGCCAGCAGCCCCCGACTAGCGGGAATTGGCGAGCAGTACTTC.

Here the CDR3 DNA reads TGTGCCAGCAGTTTTGGCGGGAGGGTTTACAATGAGCAGTTCTTC. Protein product: CASSFGGRVYNEQFF. The chain recombines TRBV27 with TRBJ2-1, with 9 positions matching TRBD2. The junction had 4 bases not matched to a gene; V was cut back by 3 bases and J by 4 bases. The germline V gene has CDR1 MNHEY and CDR2 SMNVEV (reference sequence). This CDR3 is built from 15 residues.

The chain carries TRBV10-3 and TRBJ2-7, with 8 nucleotides matching TRBD1. CDR1 and CDR2 from the germline V gene are ENHRY and SYGVKD. The CDR3 runs to 13 residues. The ends lost 4 bases at V and 3 bases at J; junction bases unmatched: 2. CDR3 amino acids: CAISGQGNYEQYF. CDR3 bases: TGTGCCATCAGTGGACAGGGGAACTACGAGCAGTACTTC.

The gene calls are TRBV7-8 and TRBJ2-7, with 8 bases matching TRBD1. The CDR3 has 15 amino acids. CDR1 is SGHVS, CDR2 FQNEAQ, per germline. The V and J ends lost 0 bases and 2 bases, in that order; junction bases with no gene match: 3. DNA for the CDR3: TGTGCCAGCAGCTTAGCCAGGGGGCGCCCCTACGAGCAGTACTTC. As protein: CASSLARGRPYEQYF.

The rearrangement links TRBV9 to TRBJ2-3, with 13 bases identical to TRBD2. The trim removed 4 bases at V and 2 bases at J, leaving 4 bases unmatched. The CDR3 spans 16 residues. CDR1 SGDLS and CDR2 YYNGEE come from the germline V gene. CDR3 in DNA: TGTGCCAGCAGCCCCGGACTAGCGGGAGACACAGATACGCAGTATTTT. It yields the protein CASSPGLAGDTDTQYF.

J is TRBJ2-1 and V is TRBV7-9, with no clear D. V lost 1 base, J lost 1 base, and 17 bases lay in between. CDR3 length equals 18 residues. Germline CDR1 SEHNR, CDR2 FQNEAQ (reference sequence). CDR3 region: CASSLVLGPERSYNEQFF. CDR3 nucleotides: TGTGCCAGCAGCTTAGTATTAGGTCCAGAGAGGTCCTACAATGAGCAGTTCTTC.

The genes are TRBV5-4 and TRBJ2-4, with D perhaps TRBD1 (6 bases). V was trimmed by 4 bases and J by 1 base, leaving 15 bases between them. The CDR3 contains 16 residues. In germline, CDR1 is SGHNT, CDR2 YYREEE (reference sequence). The CDR3, as DNA: TGTGCCAGCAGCCCCCAGGGGTTCGGGGCCAAAAACATTCAGTACTTC. Encoded protein: CASSPQGFGAKNIQYF.

J is TRBJ2-7 and V is TRBV5-6; D tentatively reads TRBD1 or TRBD2 (7 bases each). V gave up 4 bases and J gave up 2 bases, with 19 bases separating them. The CDR3 loop spans 16 amino acids. CDR1 SGHDT and CDR2 YYEEEE come from the germline V gene. The chain's CDR3 is CASSLQPRGGTYEQYF. The DNA for the CDR3 is TGTGCCAGCAGCCTACAACCCAGGGGGGGAACCTACGAGCAGTACTTC.

This chain joins TRBV15 and TRBJ1-5; possible D gene TRBD1, 5 bases. V lost 3 bases and J lost 1, with 16 bases in between. CDR1 LNHNV and CDR2 YYDKDF come from the germline V gene (reference sequence). This CDR3 is 17 amino acids long. The chain's CDR3 is CATSSPVEPGSNQPQHF. The DNA for the CDR3 is TGTGCCACCAGCAGCCCGGTGGAGCCAGGGAGCAATCAGCCCCAGCATTTT. Looking up the rest from reference TRBV15 and TRBJ1-5 gives the full variable domain: DAMVIQNPRYQVTQFGKPVTLSCSQTLNHNVMYWYQQKSSQAPKLLFHYYDKDFNNEADTPDNFQSRRPNTSFCFLDIRSPGLGDTAMYLCATSSPVEPGSNQPQHFGDGTRLSIL.

The rearrangement links TRBV11-2 to TRBJ1-1; D gene unclear. Germline V lookup: CDR1 SGHAT, CDR2 FQNNGV. The ends were cut back, 6 bases at V and 1 base at J, with 15 bases in the middle. The CDR3 extends over 15 amino acids. In DNA, the CDR3 is TGTGCCAGCAGATTTGGGCCCCGAGGGAACACTGAAGCTTTCTTT. As protein: CASRFGPRGNTEAFF.

The J gene is TRBJ2-7, the V gene TRBV4-1, with TRBD1 matching 9 bases. Germline V gene sequence: CDR1 MGHRA, CDR2 YSYEKL. This CDR3 is built from 19 residues. Losses at the gene ends were 0 bases for V and 3 bases for J; bases not matched to a gene: 15. CDR3 DNA: TGCGCCAGCAGCCAAGAGACCAGGACAGGGGCCCTCGGTCGCTACGAGCAGTACTTC. Residues: CASSQETRTGALGRYEQYF.

The V and J genes are TRBV9 and TRBJ2-3, with D possibly called TRBD1 or TRBD2 (5 bases each). From germline, CDR1 is SGDLS and CDR2 YYNGEE. The CDR3 totals 17 residues. V was cut by 0 bases and J by 0 bases, with 14 bases left in between. CDR3 nucleotides: TGTGCCAGCAGCGTAGAATACCGGGGCCCGAGCACAGATACGCAGTATTTT. Translated, it gives CASSVEYRGPSTDTQYF.

CDR3 coding DNA: TGTGCCAGCAGCAACCGGACGGACGGAGAGACCCAGTACTTC. This encodes CASSNRTDGETQYF. The rearrangement joins TRBV13 to TRBJ2-5; the D is unclear. CDR3 size: 14 residues. Trimming took off 5 bases at V and 4 bases at J, with 14 bases between the two ends. CDR1 PRHDT and CDR2 FYEKMQ come from the germline V gene (reference sequence). The full variable domain, its missing parts supplied by reference TRBV13 and TRBJ2-5, is AAGVIQSPRHLIKEKRETATLKCYPIPRHDTVYWYQQGPGQDPQFLISFYEKMQSDKGSIPDRFSAQQFSDYHSELNMSSLELGDSALYFCASSNRTDGETQYFGPGTRLLVL.

The rearrangement joins TRBV7-8 to TRBJ2-5, with 7 bases fitting TRBD1. The trim removed 1 base at V and 5 bases at J, leaving 10 bases unmatched. Germline values: CDR1 SGHVS, CDR2 FQNEAQ. This CDR3 has 16 residues. CDR3 sequence reads: CASSLEEGAKLETQYF. As DNA, the CDR3 is TGTGCCAGCAGCTTAGAAGAGGGGGCGAAGCTGGAGACCCAGTACTTC.

This clone was seen a single time. V and J are TRBV7-3 and TRBJ2-1, with 11 nucleotides matching TRBD2. This CDR3 contains 17 residues. J was trimmed by 2 bases and V by 4 bases; bases with no gene match: 7. Germline V gene lookup returns CDR1 SGHTA and CDR2 FQGTGA. The CDR3 here is CASSSRTSGLTYNEQFF. In DNA, the CDR3 is TGTGCCAGCAGCTCCCGGACTAGCGGGCTCACCTACAATGAGCAGTTCTTC.

Points on this clone: Additional DNA sequences in this sample encode the identical CDR3. The rearrangement links TRBV19 to TRBJ2-6; D is unclear. Trimming left V 6 bases short and J 0 bases short, with 6 bases between. Germline CDR1 is LNHDA and CDR2 is SQIVND (reference sequence). There are 14 residues in the CDR3. Written as DNA, the CDR3 is TGTGCCAGTAGACTGAGCTCTGGGGCCAACGTCCTGACTTTC. This sequence encodes CASRLSSGANVLTF.

Worth noting for this clone: Distinct nucleotide sequences in the sample also encode this CDR3. This chain uses TRBV9 with TRBJ2-7, with TRBD1 matching over 8 bases. In germline, CDR1 is SGDLS, CDR2 YYNGEE. V lost 2 bases to trimming and J lost 3 bases; unmatched junction nucleotides: 1. The CDR3 contains 13 residues. The CDR3 coding sequence is TGTGCCAGCAGCGTGACAGGGGACTACGAGCAGTACTTC. It is translated as CASSVTGDYEQYF. The whole variable domain, filled in from reference TRBV9 and TRBJ2-7, reads DSGVTQTPKHLITATGQRVTLRCSPRSGDLSVYWYQQSLDQGLQFLIQYYNGEERAKGNILERFSAQQFPDLHSELNLSSLELGDSALYFCASSVTGDYEQYFGPGTRLTVT.

The V gene is TRBV15, the J gene TRBJ2-2; D remains ambiguous. CDR3 size: 16 residues. V gave up 3 bases and J gave up 0 bases, with 11 bases separating them. The V gene's germline CDR1 is LNHNV and CDR2 YYDKDF (reference sequence). CDR3: CATSSSDNPNTGELFF. DNA of the CDR3: TGTGCCACCAGCAGCTCAGACAACCCGAACACCGGGGAGCTGTTTTTT. The whole variable domain, remainder taken from reference TRBV15 and TRBJ2-2, is DAMVIQNPRYQVTQFGKPVTLSCSQTLNHNVMYWYQQKSSQAPKLLFHYYDKDFNNEADTPDNFQSRRPNTSFCFLDIRSPGLGDTAMYLCATSSSDNPNTGELFFGEGSRLTVL.

This chain uses TRBV5-5 with TRBJ2-5; 7 bases agree with TRBD1. The CDR3 runs 18 residues. Per germline, CDR1 SGHKS and CDR2 YYEKEE (reference sequence). Trimming cost V 1 base and J 1 base; bases outside gene matches: 13. DNA of the CDR3: TGTGCCAGCAGCTTGTTTTGGGACAGACAACAAAGCCAAGAGACCCAGTACTTC. Protein: CASSLFWDRQQSQETQYF.

The chain joins TRBV4-1 to TRBJ2-5; 8 bases align to TRBD2. CDR1 is MGHRA, CDR2 YSYEKL, per germline. V shed 8 bases, J shed 5 bases, and the junction held 10 bases outside the gene matches. The CDR3 has 14 amino acids. In nucleotides, the CDR3 is TGCGCCAGCCGCGACCTAGCGGGTATGGAGACCCAGTACTTC. Protein product: CASRDLAGMETQYF.

V gene TRBV7-6 combines with J gene TRBJ2-6; the D gene is possibly TRBD1 (6 bases). V lost 4 bases, J lost 4 bases, and 20 bases lay in between. Germline V gene sequence: CDR1 SGHVS, CDR2 FNYEAQ. This CDR3 is built from 18 residues. CDR3 region: CASSWPRAGVRGANVLTF. The CDR3 coding sequence is TGTGCCAGCAGCTGGCCCCGGGCAGGGGTGAGGGGGGCCAACGTCCTGACTTTC.

This rearrangement joins TRBV7-9 to TRBJ2-3; 9 nucleotides match TRBD2. CDR1 and CDR2 (germline): SEHNR, FQNEAQ (reference sequence). With V trimmed by 5 bases and J by 4 bases, 16 bases remained unmatched. The CDR3 is made up of 18 amino acids. CDR3 sequence (DNA): TGTGCCAGCAGCGGAGATAGCGGGAGCGAGGGGTGGCCAGATACGCAGTATTTT. Translating gives CASSGDSGSEGWPDTQYF.

This clone was recorded once. The rearrangement links TRBV27 to TRBJ2-1; the D gene is possibly TRBD2 (5 bases). Trimming shortened V by 1 base and J by 1 base, and 8 bases separated the two germline ends. Looked up from germline, CDR1 is MNHEY and CDR2 is SMNVEV (reference sequence). The length of the CDR3 is 15 residues. CDR3 region: CASSLLWESYNEQFF. The CDR3, as DNA: TGTGCCAGCAGTTTATTGTGGGAGTCCTACAATGAGCAGTTCTTC.